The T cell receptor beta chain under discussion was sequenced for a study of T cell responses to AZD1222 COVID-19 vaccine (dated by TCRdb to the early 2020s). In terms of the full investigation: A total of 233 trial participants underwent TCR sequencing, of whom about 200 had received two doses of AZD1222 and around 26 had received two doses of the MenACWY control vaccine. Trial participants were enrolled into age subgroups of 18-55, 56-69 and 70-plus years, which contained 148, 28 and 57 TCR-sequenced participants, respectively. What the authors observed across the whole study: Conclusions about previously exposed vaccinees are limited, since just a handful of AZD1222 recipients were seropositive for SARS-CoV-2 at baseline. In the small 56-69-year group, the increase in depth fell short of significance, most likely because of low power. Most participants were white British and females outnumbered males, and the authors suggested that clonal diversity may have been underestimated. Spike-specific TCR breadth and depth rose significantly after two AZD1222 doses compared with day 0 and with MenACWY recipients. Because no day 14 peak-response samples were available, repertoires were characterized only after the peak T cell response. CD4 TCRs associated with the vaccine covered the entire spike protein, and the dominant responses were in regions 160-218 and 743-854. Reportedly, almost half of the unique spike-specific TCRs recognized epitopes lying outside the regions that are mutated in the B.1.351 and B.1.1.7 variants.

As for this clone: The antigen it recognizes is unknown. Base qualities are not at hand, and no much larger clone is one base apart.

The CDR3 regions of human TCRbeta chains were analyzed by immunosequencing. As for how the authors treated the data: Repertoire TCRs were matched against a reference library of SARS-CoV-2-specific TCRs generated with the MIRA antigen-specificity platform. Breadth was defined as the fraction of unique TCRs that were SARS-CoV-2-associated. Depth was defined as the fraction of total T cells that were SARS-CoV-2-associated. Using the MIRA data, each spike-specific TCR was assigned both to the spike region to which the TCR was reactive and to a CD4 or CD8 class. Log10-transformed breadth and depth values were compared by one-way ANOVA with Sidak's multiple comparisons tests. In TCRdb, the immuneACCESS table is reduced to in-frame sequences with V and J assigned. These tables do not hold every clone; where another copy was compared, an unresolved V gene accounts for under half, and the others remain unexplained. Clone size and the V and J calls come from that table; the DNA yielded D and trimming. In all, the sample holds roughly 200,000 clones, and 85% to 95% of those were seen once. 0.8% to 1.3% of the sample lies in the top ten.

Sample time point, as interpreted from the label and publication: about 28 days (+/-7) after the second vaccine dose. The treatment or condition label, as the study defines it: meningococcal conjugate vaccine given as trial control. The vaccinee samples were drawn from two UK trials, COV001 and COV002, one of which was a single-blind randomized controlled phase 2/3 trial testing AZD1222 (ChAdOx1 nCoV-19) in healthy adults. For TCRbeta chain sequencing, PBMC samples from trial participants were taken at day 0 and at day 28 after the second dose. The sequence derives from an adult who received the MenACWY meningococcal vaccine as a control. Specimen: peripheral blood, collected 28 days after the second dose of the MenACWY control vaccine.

In nucleotides, the sequence is TGTGCCAGCAGCCAGGGACTAGCGAGGAATGAGCAGTTCTTC. This gives the protein CASSQGLARNEQFF. The V gene is TRBV3-1 (or the pseudogene TRBV3-2) and the J gene is TRBJ2-1; TRBD2 fits 10 bases in the junction. The CDR3 sequence holds 14 residues, the cysteine and phenylalanine included. Just CDR3 DNA is preserved here, 42 bases in frame from base 1. Trimming accounts for 3 bases at V and 7 bases at J, while the number of junction bases matched to no gene is 3. Looking up the germline V gene (reference sequence) yields CDR1 LGHDT and CDR2 YNNKEL.